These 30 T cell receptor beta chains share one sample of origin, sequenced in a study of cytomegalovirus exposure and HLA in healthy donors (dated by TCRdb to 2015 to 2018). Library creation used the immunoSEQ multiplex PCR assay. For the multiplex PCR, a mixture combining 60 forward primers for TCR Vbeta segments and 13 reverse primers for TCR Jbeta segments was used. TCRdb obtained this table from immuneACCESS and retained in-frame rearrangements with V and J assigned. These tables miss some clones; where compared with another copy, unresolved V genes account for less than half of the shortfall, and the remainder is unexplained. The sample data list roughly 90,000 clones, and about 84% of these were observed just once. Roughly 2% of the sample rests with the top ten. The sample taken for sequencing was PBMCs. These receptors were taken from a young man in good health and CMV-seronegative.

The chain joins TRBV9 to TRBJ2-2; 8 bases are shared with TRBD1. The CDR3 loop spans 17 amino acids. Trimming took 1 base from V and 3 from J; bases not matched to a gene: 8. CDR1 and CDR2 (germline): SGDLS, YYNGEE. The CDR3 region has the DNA TGTGCCAGCAGCGTAAGGGAACAGGGGGGTCACACCGGGGAGCTGTTTTTT. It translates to CASSVREQGGHTGELFF.

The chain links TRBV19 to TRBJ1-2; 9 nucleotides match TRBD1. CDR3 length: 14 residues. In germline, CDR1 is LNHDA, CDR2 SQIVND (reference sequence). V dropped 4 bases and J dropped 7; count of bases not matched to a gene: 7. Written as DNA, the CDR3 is TGTGCCAGTAGTACGACCGGGACAGGGTCTGGCTACACCTTC. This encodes CASSTTGTGSGYTF.

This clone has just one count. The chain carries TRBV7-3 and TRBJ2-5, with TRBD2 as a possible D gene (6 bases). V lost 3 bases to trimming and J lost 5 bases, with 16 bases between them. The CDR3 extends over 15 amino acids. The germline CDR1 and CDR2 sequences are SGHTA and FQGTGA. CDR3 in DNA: TGTGCCAGCAGCTTTCCTCGTACTAGCTCCGAGACCCAGTACTTC. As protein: CASSFPRTSSETQYF.

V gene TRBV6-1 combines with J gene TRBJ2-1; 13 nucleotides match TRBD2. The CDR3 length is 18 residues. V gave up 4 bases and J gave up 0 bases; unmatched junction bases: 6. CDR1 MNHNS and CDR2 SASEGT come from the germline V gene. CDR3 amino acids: CASSVGLAGASSYNEQFF. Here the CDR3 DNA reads TGTGCCAGCAGTGTTGGACTAGCGGGGGCGAGCTCCTACAATGAGCAGTTCTTC.

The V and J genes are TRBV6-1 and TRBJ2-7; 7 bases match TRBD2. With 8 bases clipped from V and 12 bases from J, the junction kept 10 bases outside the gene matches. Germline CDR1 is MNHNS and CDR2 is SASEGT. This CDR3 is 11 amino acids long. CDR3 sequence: CASGEGLGWYF. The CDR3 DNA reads TGTGCCAGCGGGGAGGGACTCGGGTGGTACTTC.

The CDR3 nucleotides are TGTGCCAGCTCAACCGGACAGGGTGGAGGGACTGAAGCTTTCTTT. It yields the protein CASSTGQGGGTEAFF. V gene TRBV18 combines with J gene TRBJ1-1, with 8 bases matching TRBD1. The CDR3 runs 15 residues. Unmatched junction bases numbered 10, after V lost 5 bases and J lost 5 bases. CDR1 is KGHSH, CDR2 LQKENI, per germline.

CDR3 nucleotide sequence: TGTGCCAGTACCGGAGACGGGACAGGGAAGCGCTATGGCTACACCTTC. Translation gives CASTGDGTGKRYGYTF. The chain carries TRBV19 and TRBJ1-2; 9 nucleotides line up with TRBD1. CDR1 and CDR2 from the germline V gene are LNHDA and SQIVND (reference sequence). There are 16 residues in the CDR3. Germline trimming cut 7 bases from V and 4 bases from J; bases unmatched to any gene: 13.

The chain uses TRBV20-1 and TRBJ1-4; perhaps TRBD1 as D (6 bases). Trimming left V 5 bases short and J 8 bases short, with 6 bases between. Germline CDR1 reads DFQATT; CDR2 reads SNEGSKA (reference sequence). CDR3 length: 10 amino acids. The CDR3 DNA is TGCAGTGCTCAGGGGGAAAAACTGTTTTTT. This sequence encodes CSAQGEKLFF.

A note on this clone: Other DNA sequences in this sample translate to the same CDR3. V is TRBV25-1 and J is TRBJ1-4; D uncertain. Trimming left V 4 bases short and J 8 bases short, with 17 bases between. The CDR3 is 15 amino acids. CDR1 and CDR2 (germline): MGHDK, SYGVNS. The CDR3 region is CASSGTNGLDEKLFF. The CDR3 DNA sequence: TGTGCCAGCAGTGGAACTAACGGACTCGACGAAAAACTGTTTTTT. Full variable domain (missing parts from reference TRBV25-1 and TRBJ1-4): EADIYQTPRYLVIGTGKKITLECSQTMGHDKMYWYQQDPGMELHLIHYSYGVNSTEKGDLSSESTVSRIRTEHFPLTLESARPSHTSQYLCASSGTNGLDEKLFFGSGTQLSVL.

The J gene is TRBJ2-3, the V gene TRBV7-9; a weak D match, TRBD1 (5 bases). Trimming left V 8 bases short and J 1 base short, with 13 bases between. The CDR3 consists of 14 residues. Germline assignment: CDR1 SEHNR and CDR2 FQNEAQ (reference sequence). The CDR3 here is CASAPGLGTDTQYF. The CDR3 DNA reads TGTGCCAGCGCACCAGGGTTAGGCACAGATACGCAGTATTTT.

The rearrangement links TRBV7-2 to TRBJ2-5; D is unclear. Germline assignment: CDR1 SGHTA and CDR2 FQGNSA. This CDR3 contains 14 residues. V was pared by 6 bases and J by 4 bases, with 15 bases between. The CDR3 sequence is CASRLKAPGETQYF. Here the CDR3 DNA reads TGTGCCAGCAGACTTAAAGCCCCGGGAGAGACCCAGTACTTC.

The CDR3 DNA reads TGTGCCAGCAGTTCCCATCACACGGGACAGGGGGCGAGTCCTGGGGCCAACGTCCTGACTTTC. Translated, it gives CASSSHHTGQGASPGANVLTF. The chain is built from TRBV7-6 and TRBJ2-6; TRBD1 matches 12 bases. This CDR3 is 21 amino acids long. The germline V gene encodes CDR1 SGHVS and CDR2 FNYEAQ. The V gene end was trimmed by 6 bases and the J gene end by 2 bases; junction bases not matched to a gene: 17.

CDR3 amino acids: CAWSVKSLIIGEAFF. The DNA for the CDR3 is TGTGCCTGGAGTGTAAAGAGCCTGATTATTGGTGAAGCTTTCTTT. This rearrangement joins TRBV30 to TRBJ1-1; D is unresolved. V was cut by 0 bases and J by 7 bases, with 18 bases left in between. The CDR3 loop spans 15 amino acids. Germline CDR1 and CDR2: GTSNPN and SVGIG (reference sequence).

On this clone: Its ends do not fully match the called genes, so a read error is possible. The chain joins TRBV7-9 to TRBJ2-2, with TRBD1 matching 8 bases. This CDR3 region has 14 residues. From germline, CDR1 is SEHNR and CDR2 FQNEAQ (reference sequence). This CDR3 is CSSSRTGSPGELFF. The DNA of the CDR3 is TGTTCCAGCAGCCGGACAGGGTCCCCCGGGGAGCTGTTTTTT.

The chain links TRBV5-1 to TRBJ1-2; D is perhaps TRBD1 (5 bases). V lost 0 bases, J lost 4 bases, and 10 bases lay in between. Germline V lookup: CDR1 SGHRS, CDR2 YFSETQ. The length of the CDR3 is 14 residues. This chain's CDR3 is CASSLETGSYGYTF. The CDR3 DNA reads TGCGCCAGCAGCTTGGAAACAGGCTCCTATGGCTACACCTTC.

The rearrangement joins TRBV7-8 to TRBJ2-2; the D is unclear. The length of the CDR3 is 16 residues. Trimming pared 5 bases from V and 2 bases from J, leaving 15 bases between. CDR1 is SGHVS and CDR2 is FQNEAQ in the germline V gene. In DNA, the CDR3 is TGTGCCAGCAGCAGTCCCCTGCGGCTTAACACCGGGGAGCTGTTTTTT. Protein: CASSSPLRLNTGELFF. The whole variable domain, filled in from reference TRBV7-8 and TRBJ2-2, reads GAGVSQSPRYKVAKRGQDVALRCDPISGHVSLFWYQQALGQGPEFLTYFQNEAQLDKSGLPSDRFFAERPEGSVSTLKIQRTQQEDSAVYLCASSSPLRLNTGELFFGEGSRLTVL.

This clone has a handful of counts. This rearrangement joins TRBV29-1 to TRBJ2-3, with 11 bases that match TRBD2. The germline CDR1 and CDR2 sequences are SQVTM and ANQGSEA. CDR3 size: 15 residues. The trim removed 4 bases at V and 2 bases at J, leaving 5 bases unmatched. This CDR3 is CSVGSSGGFTDTQYF. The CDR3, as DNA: TGCAGCGTTGGGTCTAGCGGGGGGTTCACAGATACGCAGTATTTT.

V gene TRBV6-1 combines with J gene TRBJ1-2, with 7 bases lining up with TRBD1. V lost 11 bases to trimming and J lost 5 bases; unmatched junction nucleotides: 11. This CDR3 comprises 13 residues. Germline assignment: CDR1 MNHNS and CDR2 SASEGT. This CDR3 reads CAGLTTGSYGYTF. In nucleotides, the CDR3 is TGTGCCGGATTAACGACAGGGTCTTATGGCTACACCTTC.

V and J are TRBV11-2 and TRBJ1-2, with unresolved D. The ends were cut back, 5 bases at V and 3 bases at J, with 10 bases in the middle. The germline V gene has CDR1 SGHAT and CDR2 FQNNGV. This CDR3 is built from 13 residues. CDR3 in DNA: TGTGCCAGCAGCCCCGGTGAGGACTATGGCTACACCTTC. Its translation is CASSPGEDYGYTF.

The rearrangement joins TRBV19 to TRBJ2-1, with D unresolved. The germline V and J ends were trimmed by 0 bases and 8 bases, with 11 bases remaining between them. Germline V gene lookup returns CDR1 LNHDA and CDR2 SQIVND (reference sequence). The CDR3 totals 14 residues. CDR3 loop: CASSIDLVGDEQFF. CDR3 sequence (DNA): TGTGCCAGTAGTATAGATCTCGTAGGAGATGAGCAGTTCTTC.

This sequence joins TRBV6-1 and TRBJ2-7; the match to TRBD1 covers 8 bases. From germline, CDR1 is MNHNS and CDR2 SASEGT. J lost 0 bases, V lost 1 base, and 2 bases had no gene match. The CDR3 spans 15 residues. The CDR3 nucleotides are TGTGCCAGCAGTGAAGACAGGGGGATCTCCTACGAGCAGTACTTC. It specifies CASSEDRGISYEQYF.

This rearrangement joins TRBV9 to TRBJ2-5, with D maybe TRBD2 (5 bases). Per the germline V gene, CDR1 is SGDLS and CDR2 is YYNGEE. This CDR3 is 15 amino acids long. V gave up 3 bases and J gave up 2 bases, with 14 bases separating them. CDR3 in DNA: TGTGCCAGCAGCGGCGGGCCAGCGCGACAAGAGACCCAGTACTTC. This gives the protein CASSGGPARQETQYF.

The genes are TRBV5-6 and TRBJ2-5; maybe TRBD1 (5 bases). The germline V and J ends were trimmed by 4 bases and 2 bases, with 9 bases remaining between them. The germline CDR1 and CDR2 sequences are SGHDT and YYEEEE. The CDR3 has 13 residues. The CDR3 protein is CASSPRTQETQYF. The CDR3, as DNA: TGTGCCAGCAGCCCGCGGACACAAGAGACCCAGTACTTC.

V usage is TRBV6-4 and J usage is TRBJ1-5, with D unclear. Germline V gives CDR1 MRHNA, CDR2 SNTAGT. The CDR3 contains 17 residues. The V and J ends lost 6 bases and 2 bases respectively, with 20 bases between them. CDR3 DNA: TGTGCCAGCAGCCCAGACTGTGTTCGCGAGGGCAATCAGCCCCAGCATTTT. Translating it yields CASSPDCVREGNQPQHF.

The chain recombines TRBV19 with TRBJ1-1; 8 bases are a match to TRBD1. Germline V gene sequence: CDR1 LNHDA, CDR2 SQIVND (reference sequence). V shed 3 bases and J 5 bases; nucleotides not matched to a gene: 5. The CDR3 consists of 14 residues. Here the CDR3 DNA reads TGTGCCAGTAGTATTCAGGGGGCTTTGACTGAAGCTTTCTTT. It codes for CASSIQGALTEAFF.

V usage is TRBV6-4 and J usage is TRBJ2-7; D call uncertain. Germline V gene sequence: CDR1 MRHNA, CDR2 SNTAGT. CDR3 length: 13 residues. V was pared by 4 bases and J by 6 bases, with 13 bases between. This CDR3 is CASSADTTAEQYF. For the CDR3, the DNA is TGTGCCAGCAGTGCCGACACCACCGCCGAGCAGTACTTC.

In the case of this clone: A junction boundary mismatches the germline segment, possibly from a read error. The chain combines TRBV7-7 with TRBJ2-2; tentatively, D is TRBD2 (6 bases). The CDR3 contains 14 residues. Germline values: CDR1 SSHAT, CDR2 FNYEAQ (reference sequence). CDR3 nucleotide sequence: TGTGCTAGCAGCTCGGGGGTCGACACCGGGGAGCTGTTTTTT. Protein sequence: CASSSGVDTGELFF. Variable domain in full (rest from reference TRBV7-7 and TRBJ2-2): GAGVSQSPRYKVTKRGQDVTLRCDPISSHATLYWYQQALGQGPEFLTYFNYEAQPDKSGLPSDRFSAERPEGSISTLTIQRTEQRDSAMYRCASSSGVDTGELFFGEGSRLTVL.

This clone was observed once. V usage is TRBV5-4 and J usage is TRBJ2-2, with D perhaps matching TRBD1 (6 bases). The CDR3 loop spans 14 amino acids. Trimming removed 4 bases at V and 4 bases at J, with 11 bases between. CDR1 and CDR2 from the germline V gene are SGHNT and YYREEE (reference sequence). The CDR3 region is CASSTDRRTGELFF. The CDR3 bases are TGTGCCAGCAGCACCGACAGGCGCACCGGGGAGCTGTTTTTT.

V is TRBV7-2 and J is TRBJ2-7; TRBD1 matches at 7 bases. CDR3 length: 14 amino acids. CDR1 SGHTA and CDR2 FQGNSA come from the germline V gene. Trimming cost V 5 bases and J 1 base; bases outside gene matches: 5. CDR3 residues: CASSRRDRSYEQYF. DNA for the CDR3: TGTGCCAGCAGCCGCCGGGACAGATCCTACGAGCAGTACTTC.

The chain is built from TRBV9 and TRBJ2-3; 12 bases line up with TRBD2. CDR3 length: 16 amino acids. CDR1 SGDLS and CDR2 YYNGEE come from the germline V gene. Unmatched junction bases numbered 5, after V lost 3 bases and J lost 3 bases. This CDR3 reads CASSASSGGGTDTQYF. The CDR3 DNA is TGTGCCAGCAGCGCCTCTAGCGGGGGGGGGACAGATACGCAGTATTTT. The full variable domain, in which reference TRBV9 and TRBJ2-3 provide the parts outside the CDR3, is DSGVTQTPKHLITATGQRVTLRCSPRSGDLSVYWYQQSLDQGLQFLIQYYNGEERAKGNILERFSAQQFPDLHSELNLSSLELGDSALYFCASSASSGGGTDTQYFGPGTRLTVL.